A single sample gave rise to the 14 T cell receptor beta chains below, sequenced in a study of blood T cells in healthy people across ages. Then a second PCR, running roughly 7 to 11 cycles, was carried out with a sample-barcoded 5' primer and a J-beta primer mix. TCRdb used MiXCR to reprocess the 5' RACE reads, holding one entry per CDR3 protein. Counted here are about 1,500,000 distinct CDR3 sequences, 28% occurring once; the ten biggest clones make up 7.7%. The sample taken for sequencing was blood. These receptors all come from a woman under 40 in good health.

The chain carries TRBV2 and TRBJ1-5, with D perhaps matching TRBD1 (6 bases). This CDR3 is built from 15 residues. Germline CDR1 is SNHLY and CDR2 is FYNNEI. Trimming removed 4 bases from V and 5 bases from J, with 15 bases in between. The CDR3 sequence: CASSATGPNDQPQHF. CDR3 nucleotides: TGTGCCAGCAGTGCGACAGGCCCGAATGATCAGCCCCAGCATTTT.

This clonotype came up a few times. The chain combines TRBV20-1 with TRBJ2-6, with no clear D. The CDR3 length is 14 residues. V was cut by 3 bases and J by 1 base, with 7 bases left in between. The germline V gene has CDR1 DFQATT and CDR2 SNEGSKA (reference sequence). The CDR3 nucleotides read TGCAGTGCTAGTTCTGTTTCTGGGGCCAACGTCCTGACTTTC. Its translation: CSASSVSGANVLTF.

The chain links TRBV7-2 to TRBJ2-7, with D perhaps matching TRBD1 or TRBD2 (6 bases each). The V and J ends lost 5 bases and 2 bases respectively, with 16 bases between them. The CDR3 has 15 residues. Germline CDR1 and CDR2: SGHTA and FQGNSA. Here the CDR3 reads CASSPERGVTYEQYF. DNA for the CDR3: TGTGCCAGCAGCCCCGAGAGGGGGGTGACCTACGAGCAGTACTTC.

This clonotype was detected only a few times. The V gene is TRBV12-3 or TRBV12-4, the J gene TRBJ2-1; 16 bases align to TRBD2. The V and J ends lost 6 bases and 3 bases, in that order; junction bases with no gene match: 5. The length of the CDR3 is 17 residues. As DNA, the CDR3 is TGTGCCAGCAGGCCGGGACTAGCGGGAGGGGGCTACAATGAGCAGTTCTTC. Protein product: CASRPGLAGGGYNEQFF.

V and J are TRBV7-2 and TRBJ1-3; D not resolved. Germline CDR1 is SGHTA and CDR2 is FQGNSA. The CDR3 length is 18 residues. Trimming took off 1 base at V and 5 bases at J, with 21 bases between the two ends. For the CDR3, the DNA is TGTGCCAGCAGCTTAGGTGTGTGGGTGACGGCTCCTCGAAACACCATATATTTT. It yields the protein CASSLGVWVTAPRNTIYF.

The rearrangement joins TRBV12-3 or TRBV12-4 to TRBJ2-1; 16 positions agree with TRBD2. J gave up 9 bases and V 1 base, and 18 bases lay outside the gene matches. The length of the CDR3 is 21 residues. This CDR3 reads CASSLGRRGLAGGHGCGEQFF. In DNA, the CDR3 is TGTGCCAGCAGTTTAGGGCGGCGGGGACTAGCGGGAGGGCATGGATGTGGTGAGCAGTTCTTC.

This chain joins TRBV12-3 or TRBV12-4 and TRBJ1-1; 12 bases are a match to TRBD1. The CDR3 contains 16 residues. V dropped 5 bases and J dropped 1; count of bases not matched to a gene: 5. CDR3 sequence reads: CASSPRDRGRNTEAFF. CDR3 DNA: TGTGCCAGCAGTCCAAGGGACAGGGGGCGGAACACTGAAGCTTTCTTT.

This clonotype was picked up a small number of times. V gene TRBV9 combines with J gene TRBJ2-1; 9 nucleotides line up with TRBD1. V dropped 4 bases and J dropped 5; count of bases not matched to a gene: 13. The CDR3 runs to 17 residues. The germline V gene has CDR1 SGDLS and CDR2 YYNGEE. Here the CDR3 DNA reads TGTGCCAGCAGCCGAAGTTCGGACAGGGGATACCACAATGAGCAGTTCTTC. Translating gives CASSRSSDRGYHNEQFF. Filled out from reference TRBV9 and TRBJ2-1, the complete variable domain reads DSGVTQTPKHLITATGQRVTLRCSPRSGDLSVYWYQQSLDQGLQFLIQYYNGEERAKGNILERFSAQQFPDLHSELNLSSLELGDSALYFCASSRSSDRGYHNEQFFGPGTRLTVL.

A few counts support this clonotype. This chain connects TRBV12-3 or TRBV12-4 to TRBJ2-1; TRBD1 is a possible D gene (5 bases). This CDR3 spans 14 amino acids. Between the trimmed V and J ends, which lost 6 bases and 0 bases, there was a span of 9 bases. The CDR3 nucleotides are TGTGCCAGCAGATTCGACAGCTCCTACAATGAGCAGTTCTTC. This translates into CASRFDSSYNEQFF.

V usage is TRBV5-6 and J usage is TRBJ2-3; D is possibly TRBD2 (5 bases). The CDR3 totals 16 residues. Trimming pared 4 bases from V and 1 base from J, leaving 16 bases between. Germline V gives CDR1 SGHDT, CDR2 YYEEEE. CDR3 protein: CASSPCPARGTDTQYF. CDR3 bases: TGTGCCAGCAGCCCCTGCCCAGCGCGGGGCACAGATACGCAGTATTTT.

CDR3: CATSRDRWGTCEQYF. The CDR3 bases are TGTGCCACCAGCAGAGACCGTTGGGGAACCTGCGAGCAGTACTTC. This chain links TRBV15 with TRBJ2-7; the D is unclear. Germline V gene data show CDR1 as LNHNV and CDR2 as YYDKDF (reference sequence). V dropped 0 bases and J dropped 6 bases, with 15 bases sitting between them. The CDR3 is made up of 15 amino acids.

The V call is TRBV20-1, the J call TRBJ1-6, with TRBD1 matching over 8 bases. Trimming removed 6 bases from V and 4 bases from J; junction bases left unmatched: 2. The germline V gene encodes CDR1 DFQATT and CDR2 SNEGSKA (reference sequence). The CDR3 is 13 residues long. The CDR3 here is CSAGTGYNSPLHF. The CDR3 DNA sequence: TGCAGTGCGGGGACAGGTTATAATTCACCCCTCCACTTT.

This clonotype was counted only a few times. This chain's CDR3 is CASSNSFHRQTQYF. As DNA, the CDR3 is TGTGCCAGCAGCAACTCTTTTCACAGACAGACCCAGTACTTC. This chain uses TRBV21-1 with TRBJ2-5. TRBV21-1 is a pseudogene segment. CDR3 length: 14 residues.

The CDR3 spells CASSLVAGLSTDTQYF. CDR3 in DNA: TGTGCCAGCAGCTTGGTGGCGGGCCTTAGCACAGATACGCAGTATTTT. This rearrangement joins TRBV5-4 to TRBJ2-3; D may be TRBD2 (5 bases). V dropped 0 bases and J dropped 0 bases, with 11 bases sitting between them. The CDR3 contains 16 residues. Per germline, CDR1 SGHNT and CDR2 YYREEE (reference sequence).